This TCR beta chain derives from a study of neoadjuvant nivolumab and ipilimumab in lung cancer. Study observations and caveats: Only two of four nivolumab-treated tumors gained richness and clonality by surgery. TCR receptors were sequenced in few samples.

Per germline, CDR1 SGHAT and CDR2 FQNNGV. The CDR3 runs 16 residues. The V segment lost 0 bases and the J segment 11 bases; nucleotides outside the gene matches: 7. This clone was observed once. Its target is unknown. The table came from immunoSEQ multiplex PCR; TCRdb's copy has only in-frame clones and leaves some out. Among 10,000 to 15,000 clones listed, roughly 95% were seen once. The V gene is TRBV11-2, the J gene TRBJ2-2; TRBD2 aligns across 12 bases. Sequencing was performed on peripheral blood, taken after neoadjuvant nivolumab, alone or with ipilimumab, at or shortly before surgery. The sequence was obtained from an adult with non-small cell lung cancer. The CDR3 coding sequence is TGTGCCAGCAGCTTAGAACTAGCGGGAGGACCACGAGAGCTGTTTTTT. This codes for CASSLELAGGPRELFF.